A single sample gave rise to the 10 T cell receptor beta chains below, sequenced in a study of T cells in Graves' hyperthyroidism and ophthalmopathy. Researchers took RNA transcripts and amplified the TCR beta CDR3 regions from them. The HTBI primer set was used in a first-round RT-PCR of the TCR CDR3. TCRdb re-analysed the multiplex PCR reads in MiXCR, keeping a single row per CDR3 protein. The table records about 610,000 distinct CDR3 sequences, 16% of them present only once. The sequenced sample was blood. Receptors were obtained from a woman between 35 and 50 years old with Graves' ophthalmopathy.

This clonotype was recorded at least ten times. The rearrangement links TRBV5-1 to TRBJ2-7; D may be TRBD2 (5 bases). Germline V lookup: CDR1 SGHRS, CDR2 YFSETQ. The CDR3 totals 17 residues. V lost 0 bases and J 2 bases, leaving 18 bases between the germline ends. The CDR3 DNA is TGCGCCAGCAGCTTGGAGGAGAGGGCGGACTTCGCCTACGAGCAGTACTTC. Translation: CASSLEERADFAYEQYF.

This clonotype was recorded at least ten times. Here the CDR3 reads CASSPSHTGELFF. The CDR3 nucleotides read TGTGCCAGCTCACCATCCCACACCGGGGAGCTGTTTTTT. The V and J genes are TRBV18 and TRBJ2-2, with D uncertain. Trimming shortened V by 2 bases and J by 3 bases, and 4 bases separated the two germline ends. The germline CDR1 and CDR2 sequences are KGHSH and LQKENI. This CDR3 spans 13 amino acids.

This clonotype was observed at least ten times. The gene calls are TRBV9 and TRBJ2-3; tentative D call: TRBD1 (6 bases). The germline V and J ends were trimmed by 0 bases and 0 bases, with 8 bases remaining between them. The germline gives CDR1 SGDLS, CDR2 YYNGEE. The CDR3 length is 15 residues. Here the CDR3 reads CASSVVGQSTDTQYF. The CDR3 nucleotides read TGTGCCAGCAGCGTAGTGGGACAAAGCACAGATACGCAGTATTTT.

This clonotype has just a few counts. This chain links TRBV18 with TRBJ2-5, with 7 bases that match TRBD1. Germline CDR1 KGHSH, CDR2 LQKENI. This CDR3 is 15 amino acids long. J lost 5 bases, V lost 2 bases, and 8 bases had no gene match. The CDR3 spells CASSPSIGRGETQYF. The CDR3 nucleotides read TGTGCCAGCTCACCAAGTATCGGCAGGGGGGAGACCCAGTACTTC.

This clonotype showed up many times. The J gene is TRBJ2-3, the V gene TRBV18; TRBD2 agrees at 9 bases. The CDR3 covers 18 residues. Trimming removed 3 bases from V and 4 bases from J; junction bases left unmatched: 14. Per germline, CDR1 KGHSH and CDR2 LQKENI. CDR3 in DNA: TGTGCCAGCTCACCCCTCGCTTTGCGGGGGGGCAGCTCAGATACGCAGTATTTT. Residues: CASSPLALRGGSSDTQYF.

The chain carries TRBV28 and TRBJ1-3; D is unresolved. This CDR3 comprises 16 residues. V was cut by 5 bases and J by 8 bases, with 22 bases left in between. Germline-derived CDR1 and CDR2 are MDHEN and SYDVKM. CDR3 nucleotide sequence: TGTGCCAGCAGTCCTAGTCGGGTCTGGAGAGGCGACACCATATATTTT. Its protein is CASSPSRVWRGDTIYF.

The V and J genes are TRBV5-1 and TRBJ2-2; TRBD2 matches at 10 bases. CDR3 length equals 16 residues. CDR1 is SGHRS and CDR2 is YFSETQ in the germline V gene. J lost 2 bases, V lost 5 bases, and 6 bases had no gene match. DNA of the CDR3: TGCGCCAGCAGTCTGCTAGCGGGGGCCAACACCGGGGAGCTGTTTTTT. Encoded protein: CASSLLAGANTGELFF.

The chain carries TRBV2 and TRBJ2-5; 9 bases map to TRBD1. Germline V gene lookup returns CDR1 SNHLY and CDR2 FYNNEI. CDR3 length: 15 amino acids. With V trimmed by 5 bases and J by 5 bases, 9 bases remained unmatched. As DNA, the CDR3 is TGTGCCAGCAGTTCTTCACAGGGGGCGCGGGAGACCCAGTACTTC. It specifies CASSSSQGARETQYF.

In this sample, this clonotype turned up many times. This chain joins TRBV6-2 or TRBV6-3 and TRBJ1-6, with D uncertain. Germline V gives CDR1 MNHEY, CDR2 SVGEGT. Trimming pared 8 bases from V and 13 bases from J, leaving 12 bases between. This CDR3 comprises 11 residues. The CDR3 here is CASGMNGPLHF. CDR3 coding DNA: TGTGCCAGCGGGATGAATGGTCCCCTCCACTTT.

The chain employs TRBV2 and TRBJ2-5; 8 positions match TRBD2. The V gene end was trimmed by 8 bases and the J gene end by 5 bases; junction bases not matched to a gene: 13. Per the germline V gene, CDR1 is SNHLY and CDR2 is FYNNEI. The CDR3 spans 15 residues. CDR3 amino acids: CASRGESGSFETQYF. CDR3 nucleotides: TGTGCCAGCCGAGGGGAGAGCGGGAGTTTTGAGACCCAGTACTTC.